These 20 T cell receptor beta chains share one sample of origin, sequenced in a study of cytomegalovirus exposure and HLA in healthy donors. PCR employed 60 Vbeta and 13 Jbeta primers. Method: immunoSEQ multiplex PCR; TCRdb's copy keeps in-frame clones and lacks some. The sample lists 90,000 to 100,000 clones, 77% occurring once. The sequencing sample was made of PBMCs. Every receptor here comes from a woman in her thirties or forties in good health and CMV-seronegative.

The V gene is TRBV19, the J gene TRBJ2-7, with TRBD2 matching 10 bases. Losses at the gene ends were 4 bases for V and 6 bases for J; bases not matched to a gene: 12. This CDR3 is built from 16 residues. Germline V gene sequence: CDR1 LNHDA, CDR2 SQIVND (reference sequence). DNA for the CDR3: TGTGCCAGTAGTACCCCGCTAGCGGGGGCCCTTGGCGAGCAGTACTTC. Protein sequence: CASSTPLAGALGEQYF.

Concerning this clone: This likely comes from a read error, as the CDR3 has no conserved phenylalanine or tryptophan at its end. Written as DNA, the CDR3 is TGTGCCAGCACGTGGGTCTCTGGGGCCAACGTCCTGACTGTC. As protein: CASTWVSGANVLTV. The V and J genes are TRBV2 and TRBJ2-6; D unresolved. Germline V lookup: CDR1 SNHLY, CDR2 FYNNEI. This CDR3 contains 14 residues. The ends were cut back, 7 bases at V and 0 bases at J, with 7 bases in the middle.

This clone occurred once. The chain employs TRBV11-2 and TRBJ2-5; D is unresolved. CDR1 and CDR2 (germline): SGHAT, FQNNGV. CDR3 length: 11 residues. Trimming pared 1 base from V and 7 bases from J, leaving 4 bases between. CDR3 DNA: TGTGCCAGCAGCTTAGGAGGGACCCAGTACTTC. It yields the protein CASSLGGTQYF.

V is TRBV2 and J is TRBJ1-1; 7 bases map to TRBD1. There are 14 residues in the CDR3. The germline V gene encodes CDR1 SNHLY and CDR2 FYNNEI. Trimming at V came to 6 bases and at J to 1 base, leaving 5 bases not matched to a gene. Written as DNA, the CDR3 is TGTGCCAGCAGAGGGGACAGTCGGAACACTGAAGCTTTCTTT. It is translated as CASRGDSRNTEAFF. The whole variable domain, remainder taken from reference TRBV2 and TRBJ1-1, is EPEVTQTPSHQVTQMGQEVILRCVPISNHLYFYWYRQILGQKVEFLVSFYNNEISEKSEIFDDQFSVERPDGSNFTLKIRSTKLEDSAMYFCASRGDSRNTEAFFGQGTRLTVV.

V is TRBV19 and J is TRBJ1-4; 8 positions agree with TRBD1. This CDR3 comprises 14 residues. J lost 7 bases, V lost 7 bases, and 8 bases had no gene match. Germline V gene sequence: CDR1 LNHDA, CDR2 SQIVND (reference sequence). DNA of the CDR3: TGTGCCAGTAAGGTGACAGGGGTGAGTGAAAAACTGTTTTTT. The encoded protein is CASKVTGVSEKLFF.

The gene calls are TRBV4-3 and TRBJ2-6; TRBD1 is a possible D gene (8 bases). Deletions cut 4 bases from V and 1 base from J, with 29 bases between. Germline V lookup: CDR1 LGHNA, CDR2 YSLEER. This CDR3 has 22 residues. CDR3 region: CASSLTVTGARREGSGANVLTF. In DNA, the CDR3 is TGCGCCAGCAGCCTCACAGTGACAGGGGCTAGAAGGGAGGGATCTGGGGCCAACGTCCTGACTTTC.

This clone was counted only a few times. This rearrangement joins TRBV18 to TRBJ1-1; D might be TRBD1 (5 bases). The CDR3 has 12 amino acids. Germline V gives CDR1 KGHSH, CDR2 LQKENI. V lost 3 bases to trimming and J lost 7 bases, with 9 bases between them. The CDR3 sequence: CASSPGGDEAFF. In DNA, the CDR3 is TGTGCCAGCTCACCGGGGGGGGATGAAGCTTTCTTT. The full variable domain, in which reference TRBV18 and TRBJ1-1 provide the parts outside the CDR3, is NAGVMQNPRHLVRRRGQEARLRCSPMKGHSHVYWYRQLPEEGLKFMVYLQKENIIDESGMPKERFSAEFPKEGPSILRIQQVVRGDSAAYFCASSPGGDEAFFGQGTRLTVV.

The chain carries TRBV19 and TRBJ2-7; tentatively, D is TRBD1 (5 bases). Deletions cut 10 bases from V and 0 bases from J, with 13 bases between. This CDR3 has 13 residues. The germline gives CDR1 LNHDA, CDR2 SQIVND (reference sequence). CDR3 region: CATGSDSSYEQYF. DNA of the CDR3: TGTGCCACCGGATCTGACAGCTCCTACGAGCAGTACTTC.

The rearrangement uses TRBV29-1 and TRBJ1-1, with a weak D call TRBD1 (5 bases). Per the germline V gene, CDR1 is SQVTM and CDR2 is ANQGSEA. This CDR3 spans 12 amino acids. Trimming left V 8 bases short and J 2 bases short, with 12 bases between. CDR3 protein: CSTSDTNTEAFF. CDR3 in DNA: TGCAGCACGTCGGACACTAACACTGAAGCTTTCTTT.

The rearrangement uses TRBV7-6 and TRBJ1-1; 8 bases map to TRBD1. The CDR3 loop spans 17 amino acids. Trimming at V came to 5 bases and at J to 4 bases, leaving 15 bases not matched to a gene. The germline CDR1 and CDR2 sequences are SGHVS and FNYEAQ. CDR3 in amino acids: CASSPTPLDRVGTEAFF. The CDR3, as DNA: TGTGCCAGCAGCCCTACCCCGCTGGACAGGGTGGGCACTGAAGCTTTCTTT.

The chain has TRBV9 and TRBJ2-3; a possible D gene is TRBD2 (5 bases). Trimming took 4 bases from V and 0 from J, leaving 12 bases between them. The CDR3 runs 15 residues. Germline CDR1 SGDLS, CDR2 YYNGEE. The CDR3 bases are TGTGCCAGCAGCTTCGGCGGGTATAGCACAGATACGCAGTATTTT. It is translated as CASSFGGYSTDTQYF.

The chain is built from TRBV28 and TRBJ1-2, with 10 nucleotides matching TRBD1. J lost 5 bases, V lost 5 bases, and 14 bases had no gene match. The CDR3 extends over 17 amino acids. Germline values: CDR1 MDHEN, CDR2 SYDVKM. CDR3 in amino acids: CASSQLNIRDRGYGYTF. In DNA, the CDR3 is TGTGCCAGCAGTCAGTTAAATATCCGGGACAGGGGTTATGGCTACACCTTC.

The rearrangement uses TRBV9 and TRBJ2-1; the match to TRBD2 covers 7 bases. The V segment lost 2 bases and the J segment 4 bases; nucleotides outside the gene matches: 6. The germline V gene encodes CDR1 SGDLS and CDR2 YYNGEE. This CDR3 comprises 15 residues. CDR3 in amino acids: CASSVQVAGYNEQFF. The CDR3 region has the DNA TGTGCCAGCAGCGTTCAAGTAGCGGGTTACAATGAGCAGTTCTTC. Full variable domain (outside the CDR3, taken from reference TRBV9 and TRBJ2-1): DSGVTQTPKHLITATGQRVTLRCSPRSGDLSVYWYQQSLDQGLQFLIQYYNGEERAKGNILERFSAQQFPDLHSELNLSSLELGDSALYFCASSVQVAGYNEQFFGPGTRLTVL.

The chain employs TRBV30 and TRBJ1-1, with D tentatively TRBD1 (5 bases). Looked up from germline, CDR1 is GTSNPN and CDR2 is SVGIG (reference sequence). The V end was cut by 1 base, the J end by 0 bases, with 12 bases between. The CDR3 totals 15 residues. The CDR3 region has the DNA TGTGCCTGGAGTGACTACAGGAGAATGAACACTGAAGCTTTCTTT. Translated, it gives CAWSDYRRMNTEAFF.

The CDR3 DNA sequence: TGTGCCAGCGGAGTCGAATCTCCAGTGGGGAGCTATGGCTACACCTTC. It yields the protein CASGVESPVGSYGYTF. The J gene is TRBJ1-2, the V gene TRBV6-4; D unclear. CDR1 and CDR2 from the germline V gene are MRHNA and SNTAGT. The CDR3 totals 16 residues. V shed 8 bases and J shed 4 bases, with 23 bases lying between them.

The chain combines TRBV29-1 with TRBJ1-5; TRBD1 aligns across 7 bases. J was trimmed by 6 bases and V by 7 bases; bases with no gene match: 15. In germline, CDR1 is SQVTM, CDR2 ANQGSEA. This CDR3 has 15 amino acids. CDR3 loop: CSARRTGPPGQPQHF. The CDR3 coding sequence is TGCAGCGCCCGACGGACAGGTCCGCCGGGTCAGCCCCAGCATTTT.

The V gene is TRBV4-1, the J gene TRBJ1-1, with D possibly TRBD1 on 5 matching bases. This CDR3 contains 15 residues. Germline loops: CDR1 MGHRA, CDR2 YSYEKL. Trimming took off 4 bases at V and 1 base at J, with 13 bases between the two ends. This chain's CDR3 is CASSLSGTANTEAFF. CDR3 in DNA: TGCGCCAGCAGCCTCTCCGGGACTGCGAACACTGAAGCTTTCTTT.

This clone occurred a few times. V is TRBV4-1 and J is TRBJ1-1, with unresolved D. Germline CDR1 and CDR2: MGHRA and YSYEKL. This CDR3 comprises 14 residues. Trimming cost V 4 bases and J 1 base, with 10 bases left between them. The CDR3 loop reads CASSRGGGNTEAFF. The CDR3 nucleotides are TGCGCCAGCAGCCGAGGCGGTGGGAACACTGAAGCTTTCTTT.

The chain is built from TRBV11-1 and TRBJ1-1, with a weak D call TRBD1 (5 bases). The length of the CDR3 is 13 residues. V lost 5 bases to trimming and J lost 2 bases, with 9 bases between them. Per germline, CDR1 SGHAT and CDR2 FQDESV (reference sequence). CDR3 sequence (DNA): TGTGCCAGCAGCGTTACAGGAAACACTGAAGCTTTCTTT. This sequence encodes CASSVTGNTEAFF.

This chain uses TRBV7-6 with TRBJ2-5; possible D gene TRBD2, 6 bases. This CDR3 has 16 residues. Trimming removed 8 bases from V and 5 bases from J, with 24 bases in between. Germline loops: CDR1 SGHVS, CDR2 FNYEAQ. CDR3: CASGNSRDLPTETQYF. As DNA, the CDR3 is TGTGCCAGCGGCAACTCCCGGGACTTGCCGACGGAGACCCAGTACTTC.